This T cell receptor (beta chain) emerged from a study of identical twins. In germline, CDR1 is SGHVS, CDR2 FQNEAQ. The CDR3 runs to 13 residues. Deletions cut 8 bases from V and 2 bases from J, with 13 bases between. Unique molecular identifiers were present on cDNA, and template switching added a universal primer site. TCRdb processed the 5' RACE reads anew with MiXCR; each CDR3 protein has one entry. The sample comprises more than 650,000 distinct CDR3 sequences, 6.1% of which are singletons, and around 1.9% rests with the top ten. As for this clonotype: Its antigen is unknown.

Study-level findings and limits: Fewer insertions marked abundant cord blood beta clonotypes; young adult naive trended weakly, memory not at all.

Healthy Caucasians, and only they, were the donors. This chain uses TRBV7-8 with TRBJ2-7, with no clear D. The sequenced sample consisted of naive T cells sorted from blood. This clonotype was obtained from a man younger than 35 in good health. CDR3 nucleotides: TGTGCCAGCGCCTGGGGTCAGACCTACGAGCAGTACGTC. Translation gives CASAWGQTYEQYV.